This T cell receptor beta chain comes out of a study of blood T cell repertoires in COVID-19. Turning to the study itself: The United States, Italy and Spain provided the acute and convalescent COVID-19 samples. Nucleic acid was either cDNA or gDNA, and it came from T cells, B-cell-depleted T cells, or PBMCs.

TCRdb's table, derived via immunoSEQ multiplex PCR, lists solely in-frame clones and lacks some. The sample lists fewer than 300,000 clones, approximately 80% occurring once. CDR1 and CDR2 from the germline V gene are MDHEN and SYDVKM. V lost 0 bases, J lost 1 base, and 4 bases stayed unmatched. CDR3 length: 17 amino acids. The rearrangement links TRBV28 to TRBJ2-4; 9 nucleotides match TRBD1. The source is a woman in her sixties with active or convalescent COVID-19. Sequencing was carried out using peripheral blood. CDR3 DNA sequence: TGTGCCAGCAGTTTATGGGCCACAGGGGGCGCCAAAAACATTCAGTACTTC. Residues: CASSLWATGGAKNIQYF.